Below, one TCR beta chain is given with its context. Its antigen is unknown. The data were taken from a study of PD-1 blockade in classical Hodgkin lymphoma. Time point denoted: cycle 4 day 1 (C4D1), after five to seven weeks of nivolumab. Every single patient, without exception, relapsed after autologous stem cell transplantation, and brentuximab vedotin exposure varied. Study-level points and caveats: Healthy donors reportedly exceeded newly diagnosed patients in baseline TCR diversity. Exclusion was applied to patients who started nivolumab under 1 year after ASCT.

Method: immunoSEQ multiplex PCR; TCRdb's copy keeps in-frame clones and lacks some. The sample shows about 51,000 clones, approximately 80% of them seen only once. Germline CDR1 is LNHDA and CDR2 is SQIVND (reference sequence). This CDR3 comprises 17 residues. V was clipped by 6 bases and J by 2 bases, with 17 bases between them. The receptor comes from a human donor with classical Hodgkin lymphoma. The rearrangement links TRBV19 to TRBJ2-6; D is undetermined. The sequencing used peripheral blood mononuclear cells (PBMCs), collected before the fourth cycle of nivolumab. This chain's CDR3 is CASRTHGGGAGANVLTF. The CDR3 DNA is TGTGCCAGTAGAACCCATGGCGGTGGGGCTGGGGCCAACGTCCTGACTTTC. Looking up the rest from reference TRBV19 and TRBJ2-6 gives the full variable domain: DGGITQSPKYLFRKEGQNVTLSCEQNLNHDAMYWYRQDPGQGLRLIYYSQIVNDFQKGDIAEGYSVSREKKESFPLTVTSAQKNPTAFYLCASRTHGGGAGANVLTFGAGSRLTVL.